In its sample, the clone carrying this T cell receptor (beta chain) was seen a few times. This sample is drawn from a study of blood T cells in healthy people across ages. Trimming removed 2 bases from V and 2 bases from J; junction bases left unmatched: 21. CDR1 LGHDT and CDR2 YNNKEL come from the germline V gene (reference sequence). CDR3 length equals 21 residues. It was with a sample-barcoded 5' primer and a J-beta primer mix that a second PCR of about 7 to 12 cycles was run. TCRdb re-derived calls from the 5' RACE reads in MiXCR, one entry per CDR3 protein. The table lists roughly 720,000 distinct CDR3 sequences, roughly 50% of them singletons.

The gene calls are TRBV3-1 and TRBJ2-3; 8 bases line up with TRBD2. This TCR was recovered from a man at least 80 years old in good health. The material sequenced was blood. The CDR3 bases are TGTGCCAGCAGCCAAAGCGGCTGGCTAGCAGGGAGCGGGGGAAACACAGATACGCAGTATTTT. Its protein product is CASSQSGWLAGSGGNTDTQYF.